Presented here are 17 T cell receptor beta chains from one specimen sequenced in a study of control samples from healthy donors and cancer patients (dated by TCRdb to 2018 to 2021). The library was built by means of the immunoSEQ multiplex PCR assay. Held by TCRdb, this immuneACCESS table contains in-frame sequences only and omits some clones. Under half of the omission traces to an unresolved V gene where checked; the cause of the rest is unknown. This sample is represented by over 10,000 clones; more than 85% of them were singletons. The ten top clones hold approximately 15% of the sample. The sample comprised PBMCs. The receptors derive from a man at least 80 years old with lung cancer.

The rearrangement links TRBV19 to TRBJ2-1, with D perhaps matching TRBD1 or TRBD2 (7 bases each). This CDR3 has 16 amino acids. Germline loops: CDR1 LNHDA, CDR2 SQIVND (reference sequence). V was shortened by 4 bases and J by 8 bases, with 21 bases between the two germline ends. CDR3 sequence (DNA): TGTGCCAGTAGTAAGGGGGCGGCGGGAGTTTATGATGAGCAGTTCTTC. Protein sequence: CASSKGAAGVYDEQFF.

The chain has TRBV7-7 and TRBJ2-1; the match to TRBD1 covers 7 bases. V gave up 4 bases and J gave up 8 bases; unmatched junction bases: 11. The CDR3 covers 15 residues. Per germline, CDR1 SSHAT and CDR2 FNYEAQ (reference sequence). This chain's CDR3 is CASSSNPTGLDEQFF. CDR3 bases: TGTGCCAGCAGCTCAAACCCGACAGGGCTCGATGAGCAGTTCTTC.

The J gene is TRBJ1-2, the V gene TRBV6-2 or TRBV6-3; tentative D call: TRBD1 (6 bases). The germline V gene has CDR1 MNHEY and CDR2 SVGEGT. CDR3 size: 17 residues. The V and J ends lost 3 bases and 1 base respectively, with 18 bases between them. The CDR3 reads CASSYSIGQRLNYGYTF. The CDR3 DNA reads TGTGCCAGCAGTTATTCAATTGGACAGAGGCTTAACTATGGCTACACCTTC.

The chain couples TRBV28 to TRBJ1-5, with 8 bases that match TRBD1. The CDR3 length is 14 residues. Germline values: CDR1 MDHEN, CDR2 SYDVKM. Germline trimming cut 7 bases from V and 6 bases from J; bases unmatched to any gene: 8. CDR3 amino acids: CASTKGQGSQPQHF. The CDR3 nucleotides read TGTGCCAGCACCAAAGGACAGGGAAGTCAGCCCCAGCATTTT.

The gene calls are TRBV27 and TRBJ1-1; the D gene is possibly TRBD1 (6 bases). CDR3 size: 13 residues. V lost 2 bases to trimming and J lost 4 bases, with 8 bases between them. Germline CDR1 MNHEY, CDR2 SMNVEV (reference sequence). This CDR3 is CASSLQGITEAFF. The CDR3 DNA is TGTGCCAGCAGTTTACAGGGGATCACTGAAGCTTTCTTT.

The V gene is TRBV7-3, the J gene TRBJ2-5, with 11 nucleotides matching TRBD1. After removal of 2 bases from V and 2 bases from J, the junction contained 4 bases not matched to a gene. This CDR3 is 16 amino acids long. CDR1 SGHTA and CDR2 FQGTGA come from the germline V gene. CDR3 sequence reads: CASSLGGTGGQETQYF. The CDR3 DNA follows: TGTGCCAGCAGCTTAGGCGGGACAGGGGGACAAGAGACCCAGTACTTC. Using reference TRBV7-3 and TRBJ2-5 for the parts outside the CDR3, the full variable domain is GAGVSQTPSNKVTEKGKYVELRCDPISGHTALYWYRQSLGQGPEFLIYFQGTGAADDSGLPNDRFFAVRPEGSVSTLKIQRTERGDSAVYLCASSLGGTGGQETQYFGPGTRLLVL.

The J gene is TRBJ2-1, the V gene TRBV19, with a tentative D call TRBD1 (5 bases). The germline V gene has CDR1 LNHDA and CDR2 SQIVND (reference sequence). The V end was cut by 8 bases, the J end by 2 bases, with 19 bases between. The CDR3 sequence is 16 residues long. CDR3 sequence reads: CASESTQGGPYNEQFF. CDR3 coding DNA: TGTGCCAGTGAAAGTACTCAGGGTGGGCCCTACAATGAGCAGTTCTTC.

This chain links TRBV9 with TRBJ1-1, with D maybe TRBD1 (5 bases). CDR3 length: 14 residues. CDR1 SGDLS and CDR2 YYNGEE come from the germline V gene. Trimming removed 0 bases from V and 8 bases from J, with 14 bases in between. CDR3 amino acids: CASSVVSGSGEAFF. For the CDR3, the DNA is TGTGCCAGCAGCGTAGTAAGTGGGTCAGGGGAAGCTTTCTTT.

The rearrangement uses TRBV7-2 and TRBJ1-1; 8 bases agree with TRBD1. There are 15 residues in the CDR3. The V and J ends lost 5 bases and 1 base, in that order; junction bases with no gene match: 6. Per the germline V gene, CDR1 is SGHTA and CDR2 is FQGNSA. In DNA form, the CDR3 reads TGTGCCAGCAGCCCAAGACAGGGGCCGAACACTGAAGCTTTCTTT. This translates into CASSPRQGPNTEAFF.

This rearrangement joins TRBV10-2 to TRBJ1-5; TRBD1 aligns across 7 bases. Germline-derived CDR1 and CDR2 are WSHSY and SAAADI. CDR3 size: 15 residues. With 1 base clipped from V and 9 bases from J, the junction kept 9 bases outside the gene matches. CDR3 loop: CASSEWTGGGRPQHF. The CDR3 DNA reads as TGCGCCAGCAGTGAGTGGACAGGAGGTGGTCGGCCCCAGCATTTT.

This sequence joins TRBV29-1 and TRBJ1-2; D ambiguous. The CDR3 is 13 amino acids. Germline loops: CDR1 SQVTM, CDR2 ANQGSEA. The V and J ends lost 7 bases and 3 bases respectively, with 15 bases between them. This CDR3 is CSDYDTDDYGYTF. CDR3 in DNA: TGCAGCGACTACGACACGGACGACTATGGCTACACCTTC. The variable domain in full, with the rest retrieved from reference TRBV29-1 and TRBJ1-2, is SAVISQKPSRDICQRGTSLTIQCQVDSQVTMMFWYRQQPGQSLTLIATANQGSEATYESGFVIDKFPISRPNLTFSTLTVSNMSPEDSSIYLCSDYDTDDYGYTFGSGTRLTVV.

This clone was counted once. CDR3 region: CASSRLGGQGANEQFF. The CDR3 DNA sequence: TGTGCCAGCTCACGGCTGGGAGGACAGGGGGCAAATGAGCAGTTCTTC. This sequence joins TRBV18 and TRBJ2-1; the match to TRBD1 covers 11 bases. The V gene end was trimmed by 4 bases and the J gene end by 7 bases; junction bases not matched to a gene: 9. Germline V gene sequence: CDR1 KGHSH, CDR2 LQKENI. The CDR3 totals 16 residues.

This clone has just a few counts. V usage is TRBV7-3 and J usage is TRBJ1-2, with D uncertain. The CDR3 consists of 13 residues. V gave up 7 bases and J gave up 4 bases, with 13 bases separating them. The germline V gene encodes CDR1 SGHTA and CDR2 FQGTGA. The CDR3 DNA reads TGTGCCAGCAAGCCATCGGAGTCCTATGGCTACACCTTC. It codes for CASKPSESYGYTF.

This clone was picked up one time. Sequence at one end of the junction differs from germline and may be a read error. The DNA for the CDR3 is TGTGCCAGCGCTGATGAACGGCCGCTGGGGGCACATTTT. It is translated as CASADERPLGAHF. V is TRBV6-5 and J is TRBJ1-3, with D tentatively TRBD1 (6 bases). The CDR3 runs to 13 residues. The germline V gene has CDR1 MNHEY and CDR2 SVGAGI.

The table lists this clone with a count of one. Relative to the germline gene, one junction end is altered; a read error may explain this. V and J are TRBV29-1 and TRBJ1-4; D is uncertain. Per germline, CDR1 SQVTM and CDR2 ANQGSEA. CDR3 length: 14 amino acids. CDR3 in DNA: TGCAGCGTGGAAGGTCCAGGAGGGAATGAAAAACTGTTTTTT. Translation: CSVEGPGGNEKLFF.

This clone was detected only once. The gene calls are TRBV18 and TRBJ1-5, with TRBD1 matching over 10 bases. CDR1 is KGHSH, CDR2 LQKENI, per germline. The CDR3 has 17 amino acids. V shed 3 bases, J shed 2 bases, and the junction held 7 bases outside the gene matches. The CDR3 loop is CASSPYGQGGGNQPQHF. The CDR3 region has the DNA TGTGCCAGCTCACCCTACGGACAGGGGGGCGGCAATCAGCCCCAGCATTTT.

V gene TRBV15 combines with J gene TRBJ2-1; D is unresolved. The germline V gene has CDR1 LNHNV and CDR2 YYDKDF (reference sequence). The CDR3 consists of 12 residues. Trimming stripped 1 base from V and 3 bases from J, with 1 base between. The DNA for the CDR3 is TGTGCCACCAGCAGAGTCTACAATGAGCAGTTCTTC. Translated, it gives CATSRVYNEQFF.